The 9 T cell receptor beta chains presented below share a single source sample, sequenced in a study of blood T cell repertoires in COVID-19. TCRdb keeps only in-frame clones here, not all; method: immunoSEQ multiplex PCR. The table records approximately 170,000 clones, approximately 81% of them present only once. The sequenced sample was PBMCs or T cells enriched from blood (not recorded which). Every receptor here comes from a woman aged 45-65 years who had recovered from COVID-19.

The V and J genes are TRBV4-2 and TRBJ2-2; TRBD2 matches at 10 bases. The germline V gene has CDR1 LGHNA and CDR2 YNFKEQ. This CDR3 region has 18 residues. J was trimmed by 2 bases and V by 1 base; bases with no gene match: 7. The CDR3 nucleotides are TGTGCCAGCAGCCAAGTATCCAGCGGGGGGGTTAACACCGGGGAGCTGTTTTTT. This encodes CASSQVSSGGVNTGELFF.

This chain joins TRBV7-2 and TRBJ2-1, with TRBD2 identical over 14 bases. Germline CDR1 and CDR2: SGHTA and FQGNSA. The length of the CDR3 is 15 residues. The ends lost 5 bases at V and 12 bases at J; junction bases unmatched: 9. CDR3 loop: CASSPTSGREGGQFF. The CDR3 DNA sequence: TGTGCCAGCAGCCCGACTAGCGGGAGGGAAGGTGGGCAGTTCTTC.

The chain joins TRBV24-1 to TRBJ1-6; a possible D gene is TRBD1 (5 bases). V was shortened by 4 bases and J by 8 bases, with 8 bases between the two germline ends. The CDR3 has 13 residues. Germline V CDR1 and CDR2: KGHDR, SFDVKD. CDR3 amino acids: CATSEDSYSPLHF. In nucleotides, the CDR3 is TGTGCCACCAGTGAAGACAGCTATTCACCCCTCCACTTT.

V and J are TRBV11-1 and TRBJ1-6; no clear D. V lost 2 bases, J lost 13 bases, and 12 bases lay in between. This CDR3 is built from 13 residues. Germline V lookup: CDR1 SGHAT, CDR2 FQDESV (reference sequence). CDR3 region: CASSLPDEFPLHF. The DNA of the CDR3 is TGTGCCAGCAGCTTACCTGATGAGTTTCCCCTCCACTTT.

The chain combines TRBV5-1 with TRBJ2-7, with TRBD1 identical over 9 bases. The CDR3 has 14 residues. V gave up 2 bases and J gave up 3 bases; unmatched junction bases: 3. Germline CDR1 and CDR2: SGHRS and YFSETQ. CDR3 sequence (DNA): TGCGCCAGCAGCTTCGGGGACAGGGACTACGAGCAGTACTTC. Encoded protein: CASSFGDRDYEQYF.

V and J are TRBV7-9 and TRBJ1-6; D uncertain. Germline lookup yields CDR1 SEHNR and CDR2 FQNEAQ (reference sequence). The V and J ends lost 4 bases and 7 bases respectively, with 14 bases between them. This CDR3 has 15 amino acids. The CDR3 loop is CASSSSGQTNSPLHF. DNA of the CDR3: TGTGCCAGCAGCTCTTCTGGGCAGACGAATTCACCCCTCCACTTT.

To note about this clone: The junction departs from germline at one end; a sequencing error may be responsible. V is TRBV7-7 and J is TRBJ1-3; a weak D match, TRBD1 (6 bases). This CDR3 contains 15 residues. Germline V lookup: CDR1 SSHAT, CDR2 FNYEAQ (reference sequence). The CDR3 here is CASSLSQGSGNTIYF. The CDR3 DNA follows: TGTGCTAGCAGCTTGTCCCAGGGGAGTGGAAACACCATATATTTT.

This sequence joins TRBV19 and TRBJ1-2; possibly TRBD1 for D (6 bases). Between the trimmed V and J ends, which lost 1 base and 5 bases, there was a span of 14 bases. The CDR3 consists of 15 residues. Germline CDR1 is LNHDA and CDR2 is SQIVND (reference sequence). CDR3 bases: TGTGCCAGTAGTATAGGGGCGGACAGACCTTATGGCTACACCTTC. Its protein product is CASSIGADRPYGYTF.

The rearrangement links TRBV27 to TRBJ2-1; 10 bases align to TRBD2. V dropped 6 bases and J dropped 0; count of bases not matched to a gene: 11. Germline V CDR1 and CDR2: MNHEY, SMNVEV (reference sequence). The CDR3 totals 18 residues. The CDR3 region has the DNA TGTGCCAGCAGCCGCGGACTAGCGGCGTTGAGCTCCTACAATGAGCAGTTCTTC. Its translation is CASSRGLAALSSYNEQFF.